The clone carrying this T cell receptor (beta chain) is medium-sized. The entry originates in a study of spatial heterogeneity in lung cancer. In TCRdb, the 5' RACE reads were re-called with MiXCR into one record per CDR3 protein. Of approximately 2,000 distinct CDR3 sequences in the sample, roughly a sixth were seen once. Time point of the sample: sample taken at primary tumor resection. Unsorted whole RNA samples from tumor, nontumor lung or frozen PBMC were sequenced. In germline, CDR1 is MNHNY, CDR2 SVGAGI (reference sequence). V shed 1 base, J shed 6 bases, and the junction held 13 bases outside the gene matches. This CDR3 contains 19 residues.

Material: PBMCs, obtained at surgery. The origin of this receptor is a male donor with early-stage non-small cell lung cancer. The gene calls are TRBV6-6 and TRBJ2-2; 11 nucleotides match TRBD2. Written as DNA, the CDR3 is TGTGCCAGCAGTTACTTATCGTTAGCGGGAGGGCCGAGCGCCGGGGAGCTGTTTTTT. This gives the protein CASSYLSLAGGPSAGELFF.